This TCR beta chain was profiled in a study of T cell responses to AZD1222 COVID-19 vaccine. Study findings and constraints: Two doses of AZD1222 preceded a rise in Spike-specific TCR breadth and depth.

There are 13 residues in the CDR3. The V and J ends lost 6 bases and 1 base, in that order; junction bases with no gene match: 2. As to this clone: Its specificity is unknown.

Sequencing used immunoSEQ multiplex PCR; TCRdb keeps in-frame clones, though not all of them. This sample carries over 120,000 clones, about 94% of them seen once, and the ten largest clones take 5% to 6.5%. The sequencing used peripheral blood, collected on day 0 of AZD1222 vaccination. The sequence came from an adult in good health. The chain recombines TRBV12-3 or TRBV12-4 with TRBJ1-1; 7 bases are shared with TRBD1. The CDR3 DNA is TGTGCCAGCAGCTGGACAGGGAACACTGAAGCTTTCTTT. It encodes CASSWTGNTEAFF.